Following are 32 T cell receptor beta chains from one sample sequenced in a study of human T cells and chemical hapten exposure. As to time point: pre-sensitization, week 0. The sample's treatment: therapeutic diphenylcyclopropenone sensitization with weekly scalp DPC. MiXCR was run by TCRdb on the RACE reads, yielding one entry per CDR3 protein. The sample holds about 180,000 distinct CDR3 sequences, approximately 31% seen once. The sample here was whole blood, taken in connection with sensitization to the hapten diphenylcyclopropenone (DPC). These receptor sequences come from a woman in her thirties with alopecia areata. Some clones in this sample may be carry-over from other donors' samples.

This clonotype was observed at least ten times. This chain uses TRBV5-1 with TRBJ2-6; D possibly corresponds to TRBD1 (6 bases). CDR3 length equals 15 residues. Germline values: CDR1 SGHRS, CDR2 YFSETQ. V shed 4 bases and J shed 3 bases, with 11 bases lying between them. The CDR3 sequence: CASSIQGGGANVLTF. The CDR3 nucleotides are TGCGCCAGCAGCATACAGGGCGGTGGGGCCAACGTCCTGACTTTC.

A few counts support this clonotype. The chain recombines TRBV6-6 with TRBJ2-4; 9 bases line up with TRBD1. The CDR3 runs 17 residues. Unmatched junction bases numbered 11, after V lost 7 bases and J lost 1 base. The germline V gene encodes CDR1 MNHNY and CDR2 SVGAGI (reference sequence). The CDR3 nucleotides are TGTGCCAGCATCACAGGGGGCGAGGGTTGGGCCAAAAACATTCAGTACTTC. As protein: CASITGGEGWAKNIQYF.

The chain joins TRBV4-3 to TRBJ2-3, with D perhaps TRBD2 (6 bases). Germline V gene data show CDR1 as LGHNA and CDR2 as YSLEER. With 3 bases removed from V and 4 bases from J, the gap between germline ends came to 14 bases. This CDR3 contains 15 residues. In DNA form, the CDR3 reads TGCGCCAGCAGCCAGACAGCAGGAGGGCCAGATACGCAGTATTTT. As protein: CASSQTAGGPDTQYF.

This clonotype was seen more than once but under ten times. The V call is TRBV6-6, the J call TRBJ2-1; D is perhaps TRBD1 (5 bases). CDR3 length: 14 residues. V was pared by 3 bases and J by 5 bases, with 11 bases between. The germline CDR1 and CDR2 sequences are MNHNY and SVGAGI (reference sequence). CDR3 nucleotides: TGTGCCAGCAGTTATGTGCAGGGTGACAATGAGCAGTTCTTC. Protein sequence: CASSYVQGDNEQFF.

The chain uses TRBV30 and TRBJ2-2; maybe TRBD2 (6 bases). The CDR3 length is 18 residues. CDR1 and CDR2 (germline): GTSNPN, SVGIG (reference sequence). V was shortened by 0 bases and J by 6 bases, with 23 bases between the two germline ends. The CDR3 loop is CAWSVGYGGVGFAGELFF. The DNA of the CDR3 is TGTGCCTGGAGTGTTGGTTATGGCGGGGTCGGGTTTGCCGGGGAGCTGTTTTTT.

The table lists this clonotype with a count of one. V is TRBV4-2 and J is TRBJ2-3, with D uncertain. Germline CDR1 LGHNA, CDR2 YNFKEQ. This CDR3 region has 14 residues. The V and J ends lost 0 bases and 2 bases respectively, with 6 bases between them. The CDR3 sequence is CASSQDTATDTQYF. As DNA, the CDR3 is TGTGCCAGCAGCCAAGATACAGCCACAGATACGCAGTATTTT.

The chain links TRBV6-6 to TRBJ1-3; D is possibly TRBD1 (5 bases). The germline V gene has CDR1 MNHNY and CDR2 SVGAGI (reference sequence). The ends were cut back, 6 bases at V and 1 base at J, with 10 bases in the middle. This CDR3 comprises 14 residues. The CDR3, as DNA: TGTGCCAGCAGCCCGGGACGGTCTGGAAACACCATATATTTT. Amino acid sequence: CASSPGRSGNTIYF.

The chain employs TRBV27 and TRBJ2-3; 10 bases are a match to TRBD1. From germline, CDR1 is MNHEY and CDR2 SMNVEV (reference sequence). The V segment lost 6 bases and the J segment 6 bases; nucleotides outside the gene matches: 3. The CDR3 length is 13 residues. CDR3 coding DNA: TGTGCCAGCAGGGGACAGGGGATGGATACGCAGTATTTT. This codes for CASRGQGMDTQYF.

The chain combines TRBV28 with TRBJ2-1, with TRBD1 identical over 9 bases. The CDR3 is 16 amino acids. Germline CDR1 reads MDHEN; CDR2 reads SYDVKM. Trimming removed 5 bases from V and 6 bases from J; junction bases left unmatched: 11. CDR3 bases: TGTGCCAGCAGTGGCCAGATGGACAGGGGTCTCAATGAGCAGTTCTTC. Its protein is CASSGQMDRGLNEQFF.

A few counts support this clonotype. The CDR3 sequence: CASSQGLASSYEQYF. CDR3 in DNA: TGTGCCAGCAGCCAAGGGTTGGCGAGCTCCTACGAGCAGTACTTC. V usage is TRBV3-1 and J usage is TRBJ2-7; the D is unclear. In germline, CDR1 is LGHDT, CDR2 YNNKEL (reference sequence). The CDR3 has 15 amino acids. The V end lost 1 base, the J end lost 0 bases, and 10 bases lay between the germline ends.

This clonotype was counted between two and nine times. The chain couples TRBV28 to TRBJ2-7; the match to TRBD2 covers 10 bases. CDR1 is MDHEN, CDR2 SYDVKM, per germline. J lost 0 bases, V lost 8 bases, and 1 base had no gene match. The CDR3 runs to 13 residues. The CDR3 region is CASGTSDSYEQYF. The CDR3 DNA sequence: TGTGCCAGCGGGACTAGCGACTCCTACGAGCAGTACTTC.

The CDR3 nucleotides read TGCAGCGTTGGACTCCTCTCCTACAATGAGCAGTTCTTC. Its protein is CSVGLLSYNEQFF. The J gene is TRBJ2-1, the V gene TRBV29-1; no definite D call. V was trimmed by 4 bases and J by 0 bases, leaving 7 bases between them. CDR3 size: 13 residues. Germline CDR1 reads SQVTM; CDR2 reads ANQGSEA.

V gene TRBV29-1 combines with J gene TRBJ2-7; D is unclear. The CDR3 runs 14 residues. The V end lost 6 bases, the J end lost 7 bases, and 22 bases lay between the germline ends. The germline V gene encodes CDR1 SQVTM and CDR2 ANQGSEA. CDR3 sequence: CSVRFGAPTREQYF. DNA of the CDR3: TGCAGCGTGCGGTTTGGAGCGCCTACTCGGGAGCAGTACTTC.

The chain is built from TRBV6-5 and TRBJ2-5, with a weak D call TRBD2 (6 bases). This CDR3 spans 12 amino acids. CDR1 MNHEY and CDR2 SVGAGI come from the germline V gene. V lost 8 bases and J 4 bases, leaving 11 bases between the germline ends. The CDR3 loop reads CASGRPRETQYF. CDR3 coding DNA: TGTGCCAGCGGGAGGCCCCGAGAGACCCAGTACTTC.

This clonotype has only a few counts. The rearrangement joins TRBV29-1 to TRBJ2-4; D is ambiguous. V was shortened by 1 base and J by 0 bases, with 4 bases between the two germline ends. From germline, CDR1 is SQVTM and CDR2 ANQGSEA. The CDR3 spans 13 residues. The CDR3 DNA reads as TGCAGCGTTGAAGGGGTAGCCAAAAACATTCAGTACTTC. It encodes CSVEGVAKNIQYF.

V gene TRBV6-5 combines with J gene TRBJ1-2; D might be TRBD1 (6 bases). This CDR3 has 15 amino acids. The germline V and J ends were trimmed by 3 bases and 6 bases, with 17 bases remaining between them. CDR1 is MNHEY, CDR2 SVGAGI, per germline. The CDR3 region has the DNA TGTGCCAGCAGTTATCGTACGGGGGCGGGTAATGGCTACACCTTC. This gives the protein CASSYRTGAGNGYTF.

The V call is TRBV7-9, the J call TRBJ2-5; D may be TRBD1 (5 bases). Germline assignment: CDR1 SEHNR and CDR2 FQNEAQ (reference sequence). There are 14 residues in the CDR3. V lost 2 bases and J 3 bases, leaving 10 bases between the germline ends. The CDR3 nucleotides read TGTGCCAGCAGCTTAAATCCAGGGAAAGAGACCCAGTACTTC. Residues: CASSLNPGKETQYF.

Here the CDR3 reads CASSPPRGWDTQYF. CDR3 DNA sequence: TGTGCCAGCTCACCCCCCAGAGGATGGGATACGCAGTATTTT. The chain combines TRBV18 with TRBJ2-3, with D hard to call. The germline V and J ends were trimmed by 3 bases and 6 bases, with 13 bases remaining between them. Germline CDR1 KGHSH, CDR2 LQKENI. The length of the CDR3 is 14 residues.

The table lists this clonotype with a few counts. The rearrangement links TRBV7-9 to TRBJ2-4, with D uncertain. Germline V lookup: CDR1 SEHNR, CDR2 FQNEAQ (reference sequence). V shed 3 bases and J shed 6 bases, with 3 bases lying between them. This CDR3 comprises 11 residues. In DNA, the CDR3 is TGTGCCAGCAGCTTCGGAAACATTCAGTACTTC. Translated: CASSFGNIQYF.

V gene TRBV3-1 combines with J gene TRBJ1-2; TRBD1 matches 8 bases. Germline values: CDR1 LGHDT, CDR2 YNNKEL (reference sequence). V shed 4 bases and J 3 bases; nucleotides not matched to a gene: 13. There are 17 residues in the CDR3. CDR3 in DNA: TGTGCCAGCAGCCCCATTGGAGTCCCAGGGGGCGACTATGGCTACACCTTC. Amino acid sequence: CASSPIGVPGGDYGYTF.

The chain joins TRBV29-1 to TRBJ2-7, with D uncertain. The CDR3 runs 12 residues. Trimming shortened V by 7 bases and J by 1 base, and 11 bases separated the two germline ends. CDR1 and CDR2 (germline): SQVTM, ANQGSEA. The CDR3 nucleotides are TGCAGCGCTGTCGACGGTTCCTACGAGCAGTACTTC. Translating gives CSAVDGSYEQYF.

The chain joins TRBV25-1 to TRBJ2-7; tentative D call: TRBD1 (6 bases). Germline V gives CDR1 MGHDK, CDR2 SYGVNS. This CDR3 spans 12 amino acids. V lost 4 bases and J 7 bases, leaving 11 bases between the germline ends. In nucleotides, the CDR3 is TGTGCCAGCAGTGTGGTCCAGGGGGAGCAGTACTTC. It yields the protein CASSVVQGEQYF.

In the case of this clonotype: An end of the junction does not agree with germline; a read error may underlie this. The chain carries TRBV6-2 or TRBV6-3 and TRBJ1-2; TRBD1 agrees at 7 bases. The germline gives CDR1 MNHEY, CDR2 SVGEGT. The CDR3 loop spans 13 amino acids. CDR3 in amino acids: CVSNEGQNYGYTF. DNA of the CDR3: TGTGTCAGCAACGAGGGACAGAACTATGGCTACACCTTC.

The sample holds a few counts of this clonotype. The chain carries TRBV9 and TRBJ2-1; 12 bases agree with TRBD2. CDR3 length: 17 residues. Germline values: CDR1 SGDLS, CDR2 YYNGEE. With V trimmed by 0 bases and J by 4 bases, 5 bases remained unmatched. The CDR3 nucleotides read TGTGCCAGCAGCGTAGGCCGGACTAGCGGGAAATACAATGAGCAGTTCTTC. It translates to CASSVGRTSGKYNEQFF.

The genes are TRBV5-1 and TRBJ2-7; 10 bases align to TRBD1. Germline assignment: CDR1 SGHRS and CDR2 YFSETQ. The V segment lost 6 bases and the J segment 2 bases; nucleotides outside the gene matches: 5. This CDR3 contains 14 residues. The CDR3 sequence: CASKAGTGAYEQYF. Here the CDR3 DNA reads TGCGCCAGCAAAGCCGGGACAGGGGCCTACGAGCAGTACTTC.

This clonotype came up a few times. V usage is TRBV10-2 and J usage is TRBJ1-6, with 9 positions matching TRBD1. The CDR3 totals 13 residues. CDR1 WSHSY and CDR2 SAAADI come from the germline V gene. J was trimmed by 9 bases and V by 10 bases; bases with no gene match: 7. This chain's CDR3 is CATSGTGSSPLHF. As DNA, the CDR3 is TGCGCCACCTCCGGGACAGGGAGTTCACCCCTCCACTTT.

This clonotype has a count of ten or more. This chain connects TRBV7-9 to TRBJ1-2; D remains ambiguous. The CDR3 is 13 residues long. Germline V gives CDR1 SEHNR, CDR2 FQNEAQ (reference sequence). V was shortened by 6 bases and J by 9 bases, with 17 bases between the two germline ends. The chain's CDR3 is CASSPRQSESYTF. The CDR3 DNA is TGTGCCAGCAGTCCAAGACAATCTGAGAGCTACACCTTC.

The genes are TRBV28 and TRBJ1-5, with D unresolved. V was shortened by 7 bases and J by 0 bases, with 10 bases between the two germline ends. From germline, CDR1 is MDHEN and CDR2 SYDVKM. This CDR3 comprises 14 residues. CDR3 DNA: TGTGCCAGCACCCCCCTGGGTAGCAATCAGCCCCAGCATTTT. It translates to CASTPLGSNQPQHF.

V and J are TRBV29-1 and TRBJ1-5, with D tentatively TRBD1 (6 bases). Germline V gene sequence: CDR1 SQVTM, CDR2 ANQGSEA. V was clipped by 4 bases and J by 4 bases, with 11 bases between them. The CDR3 loop spans 13 amino acids. The CDR3 coding sequence is TGCAGCGTTGGTGGGGGCGAGAATCAGCCCCAGCATTTT. It is translated as CSVGGGENQPQHF.

J is TRBJ1-5 and V is TRBV28; a possible D gene is TRBD1 (5 bases). The CDR3 is made up of 15 amino acids. Germline CDR1 MDHEN, CDR2 SYDVKM. V was pared by 5 bases and J by 2 bases, with 13 bases between. As DNA, the CDR3 is TGTGCCAGCAGTCGGGACGGTATGGGCAATCAGCCCCAGCATTTT. Translated, it gives CASSRDGMGNQPQHF.

The chain couples TRBV7-9 to TRBJ2-1; 14 positions agree with TRBD2. Germline lookup yields CDR1 SEHNR and CDR2 FQNEAQ (reference sequence). Losses at the gene ends were 4 bases for V and 4 bases for J; bases not matched to a gene: 3. This CDR3 spans 16 amino acids. Here the CDR3 DNA reads TGTGCCAGCAGCTCCCGACTAGCGGGGGGGTACAATGAGCAGTTCTTC. As protein: CASSSRLAGGYNEQFF.

Only a few counts were recorded for this clonotype. This chain uses TRBV20-1 with TRBJ2-7, with D possibly matching TRBD2 (6 bases). V was shortened by 4 bases and J by 0 bases, with 16 bases between the two germline ends. The V gene's germline CDR1 is DFQATT and CDR2 SNEGSKA (reference sequence). The CDR3 has 15 residues. The CDR3 here is CSANSGTGSSYEQYF. The CDR3, as DNA: TGCAGTGCTAATTCCGGGACCGGGAGCTCCTACGAGCAGTACTTC.